The rows below give T cell receptor beta chains drawn from one sample of a study of T cell responses to AZD1222 COVID-19 vaccine. Some clones are missing from TCRdb's copy, which holds only in-frame ones; the method was immunoSEQ multiplex PCR. In the table there are approximately 68,000 clones, more than 70% of which are singletons. The sample was peripheral blood, taken on day 0 of AZD1222 vaccination. All receptors derive from an adult in good health. Both conserved end residues are part of each CDR3. The order of the fields is J gene, clone size, D gene, V gene, CDR3 protein, CDR3 DNA. The D gene is left open where the match is weak. Clone size, where shown, is once, few, many, or a class for clones that have expanded.

TRBJ1-4	once	TRBD1	TRBV6-1	CASSESRTGDYEKLFF	TGTGCCAGCAGTGAATCAAGGACAGGCGACTATGAAAAACTGTTTTTT
TRBJ1-2	medium-sized	.	TRBV5-1	CASSLEGQFGYTF	TGCGCCAGCAGCTTGGAGGGGCAGTTCGGCTACACCTTC
TRBJ2-5	.	.	TRBV19	CASSISGGTQETQYF	TGTGCCAGTAGTATATCAGGAGGGACACAAGAGACCCAGTACTTC
TRBJ2-1	.	.	TRBV2	CANQPPAGLEQFF	TGTGCCAACCAGCCCCCTGCCGGACTTGAGCAGTTCTTC
TRBJ1-2	.	TRBD1	TRBV24-1	CATSDPRQGPPYGYTF	TGTGCCACCAGTGATCCCCGACAGGGGCCTCCCTATGGCTACACCTTC
TRBJ2-1	.	.	TRBV9	CASSVVADTHEQFF	TGTGCCAGCAGCGTAGTCGCGGACACCCATGAGCAGTTCTTC
TRBJ1-4	once	.	TRBV19	CASSSRGGEKLFF	TGTGCCAGTAGTAGCCGGGGCGGCGAAAAACTGTTTTTT
TRBJ1-5	.	.	TRBV19	CASNPRGEPQHF	TGTGCCAGCAACCCCCGAGGGGAGCCCCAGCATTTT
TRBJ2-1	few	.	TRBV20-1	CSASDLAPSSYNEQFF	TGCAGTGCTAGTGACTTAGCTCCTAGCTCCTACAATGAGCAGTTCTTC
TRBJ2-3	.	.	TRBV4-3	CASSLTPAAPATQYF	TGCGCCAGCAGCCTGACCCCGGCGGCGCCGGCTACGCAGTATTTT
TRBJ1-5	.	TRBD1	TRBV7-8	CASSPIRQGGSQPQHF	TGTGCCAGCAGCCCCATTAGACAGGGAGGGAGTCAGCCCCAGCATTTT
TRBJ2-3	once	TRBD2	TRBV28	CASSQKRGGTDTQYF	TGTGCCAGCAGTCAAAAGCGGGGGGGCACAGATACGCAGTATTTT
TRBJ1-2	.	TRBD1	TRBV7-9	CASSPSDRGGSGNYGYTF	TGTGCCAGCAGCCCTAGCGACAGGGGGGGGAGCGGGAACTATGGCTACACCTTC
TRBJ1-4	.	.	TRBV6-6	CASRVGQLNEKLFF	TGTGCCAGCAGGGTCGGACAGCTAAATGAAAAACTGTTTTTT
TRBJ2-7	.	.	TRBV27	CASKRGTGTYEQYF	TGTGCCAGCAAGCGCGGCACCGGCACTTACGAGCAGTACTTC
TRBJ2-2	.	TRBD1	TRBV3-1/TRBV3-2	CASSQGPGGAGTGELFF	TGTGCCAGCAGCCAAGGTCCAGGGGGCGCCGGCACCGGGGAGCTGTTTTTT
TRBJ2-7	.	TRBD2	TRBV27	CASSFPGGEQYF	TGTGCCAGCAGTTTCCCGGGGGGCGAGCAGTACTTC
TRBJ1-1	.	.	TRBV29-1	CSVRVNTEAFF	TGCAGCGTTCGGGTCAACACTGAAGCTTTCTTT
TRBJ2-7	.	TRBD1	TRBV7-8	CASSSDRGAYEQYF	TGTGCCAGCAGCTCCGACAGGGGCGCCTACGAGCAGTACTTC
TRBJ1-3	few	.	TRBV5-1	CASSIEGNTIYF	TGCGCCAGCAGCATAGAAGGAAACACCATATATTTT
TRBJ1-3	.	.	TRBV4-2	CASSLDSSGNTIYF	TGTGCCAGCAGCCTGGACAGTTCTGGAAACACCATATATTTT
TRBJ1-2	.	TRBD1	TRBV6-1	CASSESWDRRVGYTF	TGTGCCAGCAGTGAATCCTGGGACAGGCGTGTTGGCTACACCTTC
TRBJ1-1	.	.	TRBV27	CASSPRGSGGGSTEAFF	TGTGCCAGCAGCCCTCGTGGCTCTGGGGGAGGAAGCACTGAAGCTTTCTTT
TRBJ2-1	.	TRBD1	TRBV30	CAWDRAHSSYNEQFF	TGTGCCTGGGACAGGGCTCACAGCTCCTACAATGAGCAGTTCTTC